This T cell receptor (beta chain) was identified during a study of blood T cell repertoires in COVID-19. Study-level information: Sites across the United States, Italy and Spain contributed samples from acute and convalescent COVID-19.

Generated by immunoSEQ multiplex PCR, the TCRdb table keeps only in-frame clones and is missing some. The sample holds over 250,000 clones, approximately 85% seen once. The CDR3 totals 16 residues. Germline values: CDR1 SEHNR, CDR2 FQNEAQ (reference sequence). V lost 5 bases and J lost 4, with 19 bases in between. The specimen sequenced was peripheral blood. This clonotype originated in a woman between 65 and 79 years old with acute or convalescent COVID-19. The chain joins TRBV7-9 to TRBJ2-3; D perhaps matches TRBD2 (6 bases). CDR3: CASSREPGVMADTQYF. In nucleotides, the CDR3 is TGTGCCAGCAGCCGAGAACCGGGGGTTATGGCAGATACGCAGTATTTT.